This T cell receptor beta chain was recovered during a study of OX40 agonist ivuxolimab in advanced cancers. Study at large: In this cohort, patients received ivuxolimab, an agonistic anti-OX40 (CD134) antibody. Patients with hepatocellular carcinoma, melanoma, renal cell or head and neck cancer made up the dose-escalation patients.

Some clones are missing from TCRdb's copy, which holds only in-frame ones; the method was immunoSEQ multiplex PCR. The data show roughly 92,000 clones, roughly 87% seen once. Deletions cut 5 bases from V and 1 base from J, with 8 bases between. This CDR3 is built from 13 residues. CDR1 and CDR2 from the germline V gene are LNHDA and SQIVND (reference sequence). This chain links TRBV19 with TRBJ1-1; D remains ambiguous. The sample in question was CD4+ or CD8+ T cells sorted from blood, obtained in a trial of the OX40 agonist ivuxolimab. This clonotype was sampled from an adult with an advanced solid tumor such as melanoma, head and neck, liver or kidney cancer. The chain's CDR3 is CASSSSGNTEAFF. In DNA, the CDR3 is TGTGCCAGTAGTTCTTCAGGGAACACTGAAGCTTTCTTT.